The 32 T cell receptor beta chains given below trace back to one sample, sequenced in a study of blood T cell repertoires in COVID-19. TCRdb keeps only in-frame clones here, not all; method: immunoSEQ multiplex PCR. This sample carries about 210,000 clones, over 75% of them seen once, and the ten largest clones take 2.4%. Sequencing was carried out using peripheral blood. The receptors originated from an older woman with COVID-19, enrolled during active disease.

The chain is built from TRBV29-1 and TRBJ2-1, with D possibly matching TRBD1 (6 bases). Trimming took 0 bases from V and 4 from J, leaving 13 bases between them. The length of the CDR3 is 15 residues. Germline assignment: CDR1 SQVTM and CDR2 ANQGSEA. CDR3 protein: CSVEEHGTPYNEQFF. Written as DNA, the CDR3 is TGCAGCGTTGAAGAACACGGGACACCTTACAATGAGCAGTTCTTC.

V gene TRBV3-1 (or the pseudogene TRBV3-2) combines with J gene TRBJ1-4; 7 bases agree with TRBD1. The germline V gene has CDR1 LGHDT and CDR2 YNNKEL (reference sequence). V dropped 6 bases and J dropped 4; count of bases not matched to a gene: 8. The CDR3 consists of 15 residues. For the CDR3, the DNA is TGTGCCAGCAGTCCAGGGGGGCAGGGTAATGAAAAACTGTTTTTT. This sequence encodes CASSPGGQGNEKLFF.

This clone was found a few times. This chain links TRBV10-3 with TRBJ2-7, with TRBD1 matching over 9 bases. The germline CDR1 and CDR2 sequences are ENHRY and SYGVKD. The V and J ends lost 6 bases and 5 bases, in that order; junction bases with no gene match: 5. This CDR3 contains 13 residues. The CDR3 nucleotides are TGTGCCATCAGCGGACAGGGGATCGACGAGCAGTACTTC. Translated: CAISGQGIDEQYF.

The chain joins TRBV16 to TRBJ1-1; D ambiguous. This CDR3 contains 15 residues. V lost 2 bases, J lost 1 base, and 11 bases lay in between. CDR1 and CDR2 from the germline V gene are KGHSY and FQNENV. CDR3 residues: CASSQNMLPNTEAFF. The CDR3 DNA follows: TGTGCCAGCAGCCAAAACATGCTCCCGAACACTGAAGCTTTCTTT.

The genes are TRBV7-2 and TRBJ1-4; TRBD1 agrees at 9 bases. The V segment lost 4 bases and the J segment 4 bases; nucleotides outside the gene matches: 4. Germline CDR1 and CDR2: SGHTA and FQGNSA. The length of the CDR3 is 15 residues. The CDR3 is CASSWTGEDNEKLFF. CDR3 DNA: TGTGCCAGCAGCTGGACAGGGGAAGATAATGAAAAACTGTTTTTT.

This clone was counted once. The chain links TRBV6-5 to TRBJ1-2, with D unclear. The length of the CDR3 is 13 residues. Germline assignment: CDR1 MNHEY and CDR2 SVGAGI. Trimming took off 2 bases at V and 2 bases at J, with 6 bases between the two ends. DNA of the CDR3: TGTGCCAGCAGTTACCCAGGAAACTATGGCTACACCTTC. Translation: CASSYPGNYGYTF.

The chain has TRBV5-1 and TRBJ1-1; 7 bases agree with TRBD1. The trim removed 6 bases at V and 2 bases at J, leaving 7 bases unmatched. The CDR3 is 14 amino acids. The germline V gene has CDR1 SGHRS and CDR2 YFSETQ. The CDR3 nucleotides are TGCGCCAGCATAGACGGGACAGCCAACACTGAAGCTTTCTTT. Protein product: CASIDGTANTEAFF.

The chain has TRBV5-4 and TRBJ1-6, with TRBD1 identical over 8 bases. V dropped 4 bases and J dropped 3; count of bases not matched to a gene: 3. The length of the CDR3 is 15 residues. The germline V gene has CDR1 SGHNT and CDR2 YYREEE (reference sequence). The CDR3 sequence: CASSPGQVYNSPLHF. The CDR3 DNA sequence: TGTGCCAGCAGCCCGGGACAGGTCTATAATTCACCCCTCCACTTT.

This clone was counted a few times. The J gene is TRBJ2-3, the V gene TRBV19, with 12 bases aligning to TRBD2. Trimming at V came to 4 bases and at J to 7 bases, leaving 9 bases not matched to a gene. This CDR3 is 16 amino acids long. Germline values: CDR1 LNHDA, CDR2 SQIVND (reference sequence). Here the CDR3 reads CASSTLLAGGGNTQYF. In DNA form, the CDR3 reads TGTGCCAGTAGTACCCTCCTAGCGGGGGGGGGAAATACGCAGTATTTT.

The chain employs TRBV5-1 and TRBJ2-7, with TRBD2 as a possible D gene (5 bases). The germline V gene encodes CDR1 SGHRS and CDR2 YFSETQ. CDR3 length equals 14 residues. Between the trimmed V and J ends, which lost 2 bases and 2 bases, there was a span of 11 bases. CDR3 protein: CASSFTSGAYEQYF. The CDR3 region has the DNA TGCGCCAGCAGCTTCACTAGTGGCGCCTACGAGCAGTACTTC.

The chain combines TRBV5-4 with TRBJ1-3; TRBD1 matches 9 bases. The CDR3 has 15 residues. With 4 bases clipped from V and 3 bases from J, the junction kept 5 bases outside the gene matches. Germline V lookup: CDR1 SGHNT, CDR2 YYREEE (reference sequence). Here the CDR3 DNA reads TGTGCCAGCAGCCTGGGACAGGGCAATGGAAACACCATATATTTT. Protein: CASSLGQGNGNTIYF.

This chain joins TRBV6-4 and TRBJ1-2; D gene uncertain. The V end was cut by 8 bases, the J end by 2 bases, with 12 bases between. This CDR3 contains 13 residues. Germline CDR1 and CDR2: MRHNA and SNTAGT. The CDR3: CASSPAANYGYTF. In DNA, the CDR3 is TGTGCCAGCTCACCGGCGGCAAACTATGGCTACACCTTC.

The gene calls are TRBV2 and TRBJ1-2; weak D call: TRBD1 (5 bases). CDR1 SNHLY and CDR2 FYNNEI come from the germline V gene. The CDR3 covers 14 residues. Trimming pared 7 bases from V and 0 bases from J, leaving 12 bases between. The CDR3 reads CASIPTESNYGYTF. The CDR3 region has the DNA TGTGCCAGCATTCCGACAGAATCTAACTATGGCTACACCTTC.

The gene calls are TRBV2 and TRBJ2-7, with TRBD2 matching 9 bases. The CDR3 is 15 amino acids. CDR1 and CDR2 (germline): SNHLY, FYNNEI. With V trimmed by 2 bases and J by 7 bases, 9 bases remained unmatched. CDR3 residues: CASSESVAGAGEQYF. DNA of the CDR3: TGTGCCAGCAGTGAATCAGTAGCGGGAGCGGGGGAGCAGTACTTC. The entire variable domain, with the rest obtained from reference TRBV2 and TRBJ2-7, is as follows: EPEVTQTPSHQVTQMGQEVILRCVPISNHLYFYWYRQILGQKVEFLVSFYNNEISEKSEIFDDQFSVERPDGSNFTLKIRSTKLEDSAMYFCASSESVAGAGEQYFGPGTRLTVT.

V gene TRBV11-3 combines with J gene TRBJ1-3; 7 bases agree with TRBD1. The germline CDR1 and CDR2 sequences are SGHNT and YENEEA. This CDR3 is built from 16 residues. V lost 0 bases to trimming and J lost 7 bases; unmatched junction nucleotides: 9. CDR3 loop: CASSLDRTGLRNTIYF. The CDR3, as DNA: TGTGCCAGCAGCTTAGACCGGACAGGCCTCAGGAACACCATATATTTT.

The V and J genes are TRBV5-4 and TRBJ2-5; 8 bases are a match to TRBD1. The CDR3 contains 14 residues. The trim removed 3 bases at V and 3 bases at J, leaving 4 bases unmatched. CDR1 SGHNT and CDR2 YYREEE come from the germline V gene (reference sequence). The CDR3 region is CASSSPQGEETQYF. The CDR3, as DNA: TGTGCCAGCAGCTCCCCACAGGGGGAAGAGACCCAGTACTTC.

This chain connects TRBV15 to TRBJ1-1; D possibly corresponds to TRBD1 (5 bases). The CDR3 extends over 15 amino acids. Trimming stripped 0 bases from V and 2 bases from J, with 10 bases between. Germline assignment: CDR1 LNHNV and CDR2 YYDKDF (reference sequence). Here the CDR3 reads CATSRDRTQNTEAFF. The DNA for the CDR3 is TGTGCCACCAGCAGAGATCGGACACAAAACACTGAAGCTTTCTTT. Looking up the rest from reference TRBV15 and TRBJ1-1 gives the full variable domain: DAMVIQNPRYQVTQFGKPVTLSCSQTLNHNVMYWYQQKSSQAPKLLFHYYDKDFNNEADTPDNFQSRRPNTSFCFLDIRSPGLGDTAMYLCATSRDRTQNTEAFFGQGTRLTVV.

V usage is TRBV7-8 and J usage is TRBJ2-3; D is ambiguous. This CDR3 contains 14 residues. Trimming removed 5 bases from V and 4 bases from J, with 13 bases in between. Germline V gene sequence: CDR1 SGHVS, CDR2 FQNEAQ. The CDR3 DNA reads TGTGCCAGCAGCGTTGAGATAGTATCAGATACGCAGTATTTT. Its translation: CASSVEIVSDTQYF.

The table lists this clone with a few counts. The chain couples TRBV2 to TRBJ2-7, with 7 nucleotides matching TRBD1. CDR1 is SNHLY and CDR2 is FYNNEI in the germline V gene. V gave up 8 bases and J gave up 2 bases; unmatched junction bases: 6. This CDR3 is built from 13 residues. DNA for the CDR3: TGTGCCAGCGGTCGACAGGGAACCTACGAGCAGTACTTC. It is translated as CASGRQGTYEQYF. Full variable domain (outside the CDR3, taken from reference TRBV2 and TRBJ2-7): EPEVTQTPSHQVTQMGQEVILRCVPISNHLYFYWYRQILGQKVEFLVSFYNNEISEKSEIFDDQFSVERPDGSNFTLKIRSTKLEDSAMYFCASGRQGTYEQYFGPGTRLTVT.

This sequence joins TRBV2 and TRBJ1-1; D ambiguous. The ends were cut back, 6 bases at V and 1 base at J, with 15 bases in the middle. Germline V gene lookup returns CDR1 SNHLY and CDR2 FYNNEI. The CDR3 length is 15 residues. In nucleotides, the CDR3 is TGTGCCAGCAGCGCTTCGGCAGGTAAGAACACTGAAGCTTTCTTT. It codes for CASSASAGKNTEAFF.

This CDR3 is CASSGGSGTLSYEQYF. The CDR3 DNA reads TGTGCCAGCAGTGGCGGATCCGGGACTCTTTCCTACGAGCAGTACTTC. This chain joins TRBV25-1 and TRBJ2-7; possibly TRBD2 for D (6 bases). Trimming left V 4 bases short and J 1 base short, with 17 bases between. Germline V gene data show CDR1 as MGHDK and CDR2 as SYGVNS. CDR3 length: 16 residues.

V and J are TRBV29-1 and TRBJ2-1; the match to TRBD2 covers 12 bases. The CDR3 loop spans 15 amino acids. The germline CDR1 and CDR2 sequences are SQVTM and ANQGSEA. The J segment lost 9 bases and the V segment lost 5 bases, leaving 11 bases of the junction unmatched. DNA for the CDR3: TGCAGCGTTCCCTGGGGGATACTAGCGGGGGGTGAGCAGTTCTTC. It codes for CSVPWGILAGGEQFF.

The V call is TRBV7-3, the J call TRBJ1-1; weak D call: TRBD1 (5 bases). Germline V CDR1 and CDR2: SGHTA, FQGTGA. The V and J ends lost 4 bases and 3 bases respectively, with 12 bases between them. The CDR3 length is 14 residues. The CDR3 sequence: CASSSTGGDTEAFF. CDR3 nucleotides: TGTGCCAGCAGCTCCACCGGAGGGGACACTGAAGCTTTCTTT.

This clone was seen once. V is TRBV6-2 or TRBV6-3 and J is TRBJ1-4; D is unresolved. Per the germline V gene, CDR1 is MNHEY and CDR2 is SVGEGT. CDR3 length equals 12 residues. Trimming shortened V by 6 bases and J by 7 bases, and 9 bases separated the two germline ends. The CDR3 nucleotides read TGTGCCAGCAGCCCGGCGGGTGAAAAACTGTTTTTT. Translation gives CASSPAGEKLFF.

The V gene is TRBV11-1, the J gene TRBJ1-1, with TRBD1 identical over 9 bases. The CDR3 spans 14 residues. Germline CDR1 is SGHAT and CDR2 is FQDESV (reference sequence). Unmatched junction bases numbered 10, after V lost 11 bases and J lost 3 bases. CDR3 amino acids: CASTRDRVDTEAFF. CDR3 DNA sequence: TGTGCCTCTACCCGGGACAGGGTGGACACTGAAGCTTTCTTT.

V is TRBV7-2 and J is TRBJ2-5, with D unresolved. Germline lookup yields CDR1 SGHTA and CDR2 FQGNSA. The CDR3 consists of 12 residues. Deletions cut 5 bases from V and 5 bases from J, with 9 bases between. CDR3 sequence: CASSGRIETQYF. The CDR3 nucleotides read TGTGCCAGCAGCGGTAGAATTGAGACCCAGTACTTC.

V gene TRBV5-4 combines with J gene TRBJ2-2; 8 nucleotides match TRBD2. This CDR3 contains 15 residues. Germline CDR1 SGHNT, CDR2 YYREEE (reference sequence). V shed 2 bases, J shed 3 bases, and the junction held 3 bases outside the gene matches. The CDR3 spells CASSFSGADTGELFF. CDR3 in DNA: TGTGCCAGCAGCTTTAGCGGGGCCGACACCGGGGAGCTGTTTTTT.

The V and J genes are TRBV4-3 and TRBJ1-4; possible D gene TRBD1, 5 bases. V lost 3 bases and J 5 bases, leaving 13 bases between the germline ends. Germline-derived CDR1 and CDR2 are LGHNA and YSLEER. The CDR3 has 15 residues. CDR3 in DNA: TGCGCCAGCAGCCACAATACGGGGGGGAATGAAAAACTGTTTTTT. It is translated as CASSHNTGGNEKLFF.

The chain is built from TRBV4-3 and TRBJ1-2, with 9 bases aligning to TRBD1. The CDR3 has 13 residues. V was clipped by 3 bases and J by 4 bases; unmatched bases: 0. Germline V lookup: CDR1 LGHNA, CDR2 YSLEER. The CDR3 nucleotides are TGCGCCAGCAGCCAGGACAGGGGCTATGGCTACACCTTC. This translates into CASSQDRGYGYTF.

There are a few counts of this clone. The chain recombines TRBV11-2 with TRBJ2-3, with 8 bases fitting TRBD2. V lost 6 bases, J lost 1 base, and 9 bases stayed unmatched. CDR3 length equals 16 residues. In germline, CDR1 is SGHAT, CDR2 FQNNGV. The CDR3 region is CASSYAGTRGTDTQYF. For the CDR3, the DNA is TGTGCCAGCAGTTACGCCGGGACTAGGGGCACAGATACGCAGTATTTT.

This CDR3 reads CASEGAANEKLFF. In DNA, the CDR3 is TGTGCCAGTGAGGGGGCTGCTAATGAAAAACTGTTTTTT. The chain combines TRBV19 with TRBJ1-4; 7 bases match TRBD1. The germline V gene has CDR1 LNHDA and CDR2 SQIVND (reference sequence). The CDR3 is 13 amino acids. J gave up 3 bases and V 8 bases, and 3 bases lay outside the gene matches.

For the CDR3, the DNA is TGTGCCAGCACCTCGAGTGGACAATCGAACACCGGGGAGCTGTTTTTT. This gives the protein CASTSSGQSNTGELFF. The genes are TRBV7-6 and TRBJ2-2; perhaps TRBD1 as D (5 bases). The CDR3 covers 16 residues. The ends were cut back, 7 bases at V and 0 bases at J, with 15 bases in the middle. Germline V gives CDR1 SGHVS, CDR2 FNYEAQ.